These 12 T cell receptor beta chains were sequenced from one sample in a study of post-analysis software for immune sequencing data. Study-level findings and limits: Higher frequency in patients than in controls was seen for roughly five TRBV segments, with TRBV5-6, TRBV5-1 and TRBV20-1 among them.

cDNA libraries of TCR beta carried unique molecular identifiers. TCRdb redid the calling of the PCR reads with MiXCR, one entry per CDR3 protein. The sample records 380,000 or so distinct CDR3 sequences, 30% to 45% being singletons. Their antigens are not known. The material sequenced was blood. The receptors here all came from a girl under 18 with multiple sclerosis.

On this clonotype itself: A junction boundary mismatches the germline segment, possibly from a read error. The V and J genes are TRBV15 and TRBJ2-7, with 10 nucleotides matching TRBD1. The length of the CDR3 is 15 residues. The germline V gene has CDR1 LNHNV and CDR2 YYDKDF (reference sequence). The CDR3 sequence: CATGSSRDRGEEQYF. CDR3 nucleotides: TGTGCCACCGGCAGTTCCCGGGACAGGGGCGAAGAGCAGTACTTC.

This clonotype was counted only a few times. This chain uses TRBV20-1 with TRBJ2-3, with TRBD2 identical over 11 bases. The CDR3 is 17 amino acids. Germline V gene data show CDR1 as DFQATT and CDR2 as SNEGSKA (reference sequence). Trimming cost V 2 bases and J 4 bases; bases outside gene matches: 11. CDR3 protein: CSARTGLAAVLADTQYF. The CDR3 DNA reads as TGCAGTGCTAGAACGGGACTAGCGGCTGTATTAGCAGATACGCAGTATTTT.

This clonotype was seen a handful of times. The chain recombines TRBV3-1 with TRBJ1-4; possibly TRBD1 for D (6 bases). The germline gives CDR1 LGHDT, CDR2 YNNKEL (reference sequence). This CDR3 has 15 amino acids. The germline V and J ends were trimmed by 2 bases and 4 bases, with 11 bases remaining between them. The CDR3 bases are TGTGCCAGCAGCCAACCGGGACACTTTAATGAAAAACTGTTTTTT. Its protein product is CASSQPGHFNEKLFF. The entire variable domain, with the rest obtained from reference TRBV3-1 and TRBJ1-4, is as follows: DTAVSQTPKYLVTQMGNDKSIKCEQNLGHDTMYWYKQDSKKFLKIMFSYNNKELIINETVPNRFSPKSPDKAHLNLHINSLELGDSAVYFCASSQPGHFNEKLFFGSGTQLSVL.

This clonotype was counted a few times. V gene TRBV12-3 or TRBV12-4 combines with J gene TRBJ1-2, with 8 bases matching TRBD1. V was pared by 6 bases and J by 7 bases, with 7 bases of the junction left unmatched. CDR3 length: 13 amino acids. DNA of the CDR3: TGTGCCAGCAGCCACAGGGGGGGAGCTGGCTACACCTTC. Amino acids: CASSHRGGAGYTF.

J is TRBJ1-4 and V is TRBV12-3 or TRBV12-4, with D possibly being TRBD1 (5 bases). CDR3 length: 13 residues. With 5 bases removed from V and 8 bases from J, the gap between germline ends came to 12 bases. CDR3 sequence reads: CASSPGGWEKLFF. CDR3 in DNA: TGTGCCAGCAGTCCCGGGGGTTGGGAAAAACTGTTTTTT.

This sequence joins TRBV7-8 and TRBJ1-5; no clear D gene. V shed 1 base and J shed 5 bases, with 6 bases lying between them. The germline V gene has CDR1 SGHVS and CDR2 FQNEAQ. The CDR3 covers 13 residues. CDR3 sequence: CASSLDLDQPQHF. CDR3 sequence (DNA): TGTGCCAGCAGCTTAGATCTGGATCAGCCCCAGCATTTT.

About this clonotype itself: An end of the junction does not agree with germline; a read error may underlie this. This chain uses TRBV12-3 or TRBV12-4 with TRBJ1-2; tentative D call: TRBD1 (5 bases). This CDR3 has 13 amino acids. CDR3 in amino acids: CASWGGSDYGCTF. Here the CDR3 DNA reads TGTGCCAGCTGGGGGGGTTCGGACTATGGCTGCACCTTC.

This clonotype was seen only a few times. CDR3 sequence (DNA): TGTGCCAGCAGTTACTCCGTTGGCAGCCATGAGCGGTTCAACAATGAGCAGTTCTTC. Amino acids: CASSYSVGSHERFNNEQFF. This chain connects TRBV6-2 or TRBV6-3 to TRBJ2-1, with D perhaps matching TRBD2 (5 bases). The germline gives CDR1 MNHEY, CDR2 SVGEGT. This CDR3 has 19 residues. Trimming stripped 0 bases from V and 5 bases from J, with 23 bases between.

V is TRBV6-5 and J is TRBJ1-1, with D perhaps matching TRBD1 (5 bases). V shed 6 bases and J shed 5 bases, with 16 bases lying between them. Germline-derived CDR1 and CDR2 are MNHEY and SVGAGI. This CDR3 comprises 14 residues. In DNA form, the CDR3 reads TGTGCCAGCAGCTACACCTCTCGGGGGACTGAAGCTTTCTTT. This sequence encodes CASSYTSRGTEAFF.

V gene TRBV6-2 or TRBV6-3 combines with J gene TRBJ2-7, with D unresolved. The end of the DNA is better explained by TRBJ2-5, so the J call may be wrong. This CDR3 is 13 amino acids long. Germline V gene sequence: CDR1 MNHEY, CDR2 SVGEGT. CDR3 nucleotide sequence: TGTGCCAGCAGTTACGTCGTCCCTCGGACCCAGTACTTC. It yields the protein CASSYVVPRTQYF.

V usage is TRBV29-1 and J usage is TRBJ1-1, with D possibly matching TRBD1 (5 bases). V dropped 2 bases and J dropped 13 bases, with 20 bases sitting between them. CDR3 length equals 13 residues. Germline CDR1 is SQVTM and CDR2 is ANQGSEA. CDR3 in amino acids: CSVESGAAGRDFF. CDR3 DNA sequence: TGCAGCGTTGAATCTGGGGCGGCAGGGCGTGATTTCTTT.

The chain recombines TRBV20-1 with TRBJ2-3; a weak D match, TRBD2 (7 bases). The germline V and J ends were trimmed by 2 bases and 2 bases, with 20 bases remaining between them. CDR1 and CDR2 from the germline V gene are DFQATT and SNEGSKA (reference sequence). This CDR3 contains 17 residues. CDR3 sequence (DNA): TGCAGTGCTAGATCCTTTACTGGCGGGGGCCACACAGATACGCAGTATTTT. Its translation is CSARSFTGGGHTDTQYF.